These T cell receptor beta chains were read from a single sample in a study of CD8+ T cells in alopecia areata. TCRdb keeps only in-frame clones here, not all; method: immunoSEQ multiplex PCR. The table lists roughly 200,000 clones, more than 55% of them singletons. The sequencing input was CD8+ T cells sorted from blood. Receptor source: a human donor in good health. The CDR3 runs from the conserved cysteine through the conserved F or W. The order of the fields is V gene, J gene, CDR3 length, D gene, clone size, CDR3 DNA, CDR3 protein. The D gene is left open where the match is weak. Some rows mark clone size as missing; the rest say once, few, many or name a class of expanded clone.

v_gene: TRBV11-2
j_gene: TRBJ1-2
len: 18
d_gene: TRBD1
abundance: NA
CDR3nt: TGTGCCAGCAGCTTAGCTGGGACAGTCACTGTGATGGGCTATGGCTACACCTTC
CDR3aa: CASSLAGTVTVMGYGYTF

v_gene: TRBV29-1
j_gene: TRBJ2-2
len: 13
d_gene: NA
abundance: few
CDR3nt: TGCAGCGTTGTGGGGGGAGACACCGGGGAGCTGTTTTTT
CDR3aa: CSVVGGDTGELFF

v_gene: TRBV5-6
j_gene: TRBJ1-5
len: 15
d_gene: TRBD1
abundance: NA
CDR3nt: TGTGCCAGCAGCTCCTCTGACAGGGGCAATCAGCCCCAGCATTTT
CDR3aa: CASSSSDRGNQPQHF

v_gene: TRBV2
j_gene: TRBJ1-5
len: 13
d_gene: NA
abundance: NA
CDR3nt: TGTGCCAGCTCTTTCAGGATCGGTCAGCCCCAGCATTTT
CDR3aa: CASSFRIGQPQHF

v_gene: TRBV10-2
j_gene: TRBJ2-3
len: 17
d_gene: TRBD2
abundance: few
CDR3nt: TGCGCCAGCAGTGAGTTTGGCGGGGGGCCTGGCACAGATACGCAGTATTTT
CDR3aa: CASSEFGGGPGTDTQYF

v_gene: TRBV27
j_gene: TRBJ1-3
len: 14
d_gene: NA
abundance: many
CDR3nt: TGTGCCAGCAGTGAAGTCGGCTCTGGAAACACCATATATTTT
CDR3aa: CASSEVGSGNTIYF

v_gene: TRBV30
j_gene: TRBJ1-5
len: 15
d_gene: NA
abundance: few
CDR3nt: TGTGCCTGGAGTGTACTCAGTCTGCCAAATCAGCCCCAGCATTTT
CDR3aa: CAWSVLSLPNQPQHF

v_gene: TRBV5-6
j_gene: TRBJ2-5
len: 19
d_gene: TRBD2
abundance: NA
CDR3nt: TGTGCCAGCAGCTTCGGCCCCCCGGGACTAGCGGGGGGATTAGAGACCCAGTACTTC
CDR3aa: CASSFGPPGLAGGLETQYF

v_gene: TRBV7-9
j_gene: TRBJ2-7
len: 13
d_gene: TRBD1
abundance: NA
CDR3nt: TGTGCCAGCAGCCTCACAGGGGAGTACGAGCAGTACTTC
CDR3aa: CASSLTGEYEQYF

v_gene: TRBV5-8
j_gene: TRBJ1-1
len: 17
d_gene: NA
abundance: few
CDR3nt: TGTGCCAGCAGCTTCCCCTACACACAGTCTTTGAACACTGAAGCTTTCTTT
CDR3aa: CASSFPYTQSLNTEAFF

v_gene: TRBV6-6
j_gene: TRBJ1-1
len: 16
d_gene: NA
abundance: once
CDR3nt: TGTGCCAGCAGTTTATCTCCCGGGAGTGGGAACGGTGAAGCTTTCTTT
CDR3aa: CASSLSPGSGNGEAFF

v_gene: TRBV4-1
j_gene: TRBJ1-6
len: 16
d_gene: TRBD1
abundance: NA
CDR3nt: TGCGCCAGCAGCCTTAGTAAAGACAGGGAGAACTCACCCCTCCACTTT
CDR3aa: CASSLSKDRENSPLHF

v_gene: TRBV7-9
j_gene: TRBJ1-5
len: 13
d_gene: NA
abundance: few
CDR3nt: TGTGCCAGCAGCTTAGGAGGAGGTGAGGGGGAGCATTTT
CDR3aa: CASSLGGGEGEHF

v_gene: TRBV7-2
j_gene: TRBJ2-7
len: 11
d_gene: NA
abundance: NA
CDR3nt: TGTGCCAGCCTTAGGGGGGCCGAGCAGTACTTC
CDR3aa: CASLRGAEQYF

v_gene: TRBV6-5
j_gene: TRBJ1-5
len: 13
d_gene: NA
abundance: few
CDR3nt: TGTGCCAGCAGTTACTCGTATAGTCAGCCCCAGCATTTT
CDR3aa: CASSYSYSQPQHF

v_gene: TRBV6-5
j_gene: TRBJ1-1
len: 13
d_gene: NA
abundance: NA
CDR3nt: TGTGCCAGCAGTTACTCCAGGTCCTTGTTAGCTTTCTTT
CDR3aa: CASSYSRSLLAFF

v_gene: TRBV2
j_gene: TRBJ1-2
len: 11
d_gene: NA
abundance: NA
CDR3nt: TGTGCCAGCAGGGAGGGCTATGGCTACACCTTC
CDR3aa: CASREGYGYTF

v_gene: TRBV2
j_gene: TRBJ1-2
len: 13
d_gene: NA
abundance: NA
CDR3nt: TGTGCCAGCAGCCTTGGACAGAACTATGGCTACACCTTC
CDR3aa: CASSLGQNYGYTF